These T cell receptor beta chains were read from a single sample in a study of blood T cell repertoires in COVID-19. Method: immunoSEQ multiplex PCR; TCRdb's copy keeps in-frame clones and lacks some. Of hundreds of thousands of clones listed, about 90% are singletons. Sequenced sample: peripheral blood. The receptors here all came from a woman aged 18-29 years who had recovered from COVID-19. The CDR3 runs from the conserved cysteine through the conserved F or W. A D gene is named only where the DNA matches it firmly. Where a row states a size, it is once, few, many or the class of an expanded clone; other rows omit it.

cdr3_nt cdr3_aa cdr3_length d_call j_call clone_size v_call
TGTGCCAGCAGTCCTAACGGACAGGGTTACACTGAAGCTTTCTTT CASSPNGQGYTEAFF 15 TRBD1 TRBJ1-1 NA TRBV14
TGCGCCAGCAGCCAAGATATGGGGACAGGGGGCCCCTATGGCTACACCTTC CASSQDMGTGGPYGYTF 17 TRBD1 TRBJ1-2 NA TRBV4-3
TGTGCCAGCAGCAGGGAAGACAGGGCTAGCACAGATACGCAGTATTTT CASSREDRASTDTQYF 16 NA TRBJ2-3 NA TRBV21-1
TGTGCCAGCAGCTTAGCTCAGGGCGTGAACACTGAAGCTTTCTTT CASSLAQGVNTEAFF 15 NA TRBJ1-1 once TRBV7-9
TGTGCCAGCAGCTTAGCGCAACACCTTGGAGGGCAGTTCTTC CASSLAQHLGGQFF 14 NA TRBJ2-1 NA TRBV7-2
TGCGCCAGCAGCTTCATAGGGGGCGATGAGCAGTTCTTC CASSFIGGDEQFF 13 TRBD1 TRBJ2-1 NA TRBV5-1
TGTGCCACCATCATACAGGGCAATGAAGAGACCCAGTACTTC CATIIQGNEETQYF 14 NA TRBJ2-5 NA TRBV2
TGCGCCAGCAGTGGGACTAGCTTGGCAGATACGCAGTATTTT CASSGTSLADTQYF 14 TRBD2 TRBJ2-3 NA TRBV10-2
TGTGCCAGCAGCAAGGGGACTTTCACAGATACGCAGTATTTT CASSKGTFTDTQYF 14 NA TRBJ2-3 NA TRBV7-2
TGTGCCAGCACCAGGGGTCGGCAAGAGACCCAGTACTTC CASTRGRQETQYF 13 NA TRBJ2-5 NA TRBV11-3
TGTGCCAGCAGCTTGGATTCCAGGTCCACAGATACGCAGTATTTT CASSLDSRSTDTQYF 15 NA TRBJ2-3 NA TRBV5-5
TGTGCCAGCAGCTTGCACAGGGGCGCTGGTGGCTACACCTTC CASSLHRGAGGYTF 14 TRBD1 TRBJ1-2 NA TRBV5-4
TGTGCCAGCAGCCGACAGGGGTTCGGCTACACCTTC CASSRQGFGYTF 12 TRBD1 TRBJ1-2 NA TRBV27
TGTGCCAGCAGCCAAGCCGGGTCTGAGCAGTTCTTC CASSQAGSEQFF 12 NA TRBJ2-1 NA TRBV3-1/TRBV3-2
TGCGCCAGCAGCCACTCTGGGACAGGGCCCACTGAAGCTTTCTTT CASSHSGTGPTEAFF 15 TRBD1 TRBJ1-1 once TRBV4-3
TGTGCCAGCACCCCCCGGGGGACAGGGGATGGGGCCAACGTCCTGACTTTC CASTPRGTGDGANVLTF 17 TRBD1 TRBJ2-6 NA TRBV27
TGTGCCAGCAGCGCCAGACAGGGCAGCGATGAGCAGTTCTTC CASSARQGSDEQFF 14 TRBD1 TRBJ2-1 NA TRBV9
TGTGCCAGCAGTTCTACCTGGCCGAGCGGGACTAGCACAGATACGCAGTATTTT CASSSTWPSGTSTDTQYF 18 TRBD2 TRBJ2-3 NA TRBV11-2
TGTGCCACCAGCAGAGATCCTAGCACCTACAATGAGCAGTTCTTC CATSRDPSTYNEQFF 15 NA TRBJ2-1 NA TRBV15
TGCGCCAGCAGCCACGCGGACAGGGATAACACTGAAGCTTTCTTT CASSHADRDNTEAFF 15 TRBD1 TRBJ1-1 NA TRBV4-3
TGTGCCAGCAGCCCCCAGAGCGGGACGGATACCTACAATGAGCAGTTCTTC CASSPQSGTDTYNEQFF 17 TRBD2 TRBJ2-1 NA TRBV11-2
TGTGCCATCAGTGAGCTGGCCGTTAATAGCAATCAGCCCCAGCATTTT CAISELAVNSNQPQHF 16 NA TRBJ1-5 NA TRBV10-3
TGCGCCAGCAGCGAACAACAGTCCAACACCATATATTTT CASSEQQSNTIYF 13 NA TRBJ1-3 NA TRBV4-1
TGTGCCAGCAGCTTGGTCGGGGTAGCGGGGGAGCTGTTTTTT CASSLVGVAGELFF 14 NA TRBJ2-2 NA TRBV5-6
TGCGCCAGCAGCCAAAGACTAGCCGGTGAGCAGTTCTTC CASSQRLAGEQFF 13 TRBD2 TRBJ2-1 NA TRBV4-3
TGTGCCAGCAGGCCCTTTCTCGGTCAGCCCCAGCATTTT CASRPFLGQPQHF 13 NA TRBJ1-5 NA TRBV27
TGTGCCAGCTCACCTACTAGCGGGAGGATCTCCTACAATGAGCAGTTCTTC CASSPTSGRISYNEQFF 17 TRBD2 TRBJ2-1 NA TRBV18
TGTGCCAGCAGTGAATTGCTTAGGGGCGAGAACACTGAAGCTTTCTTT CASSELLRGENTEAFF 16 NA TRBJ1-1 NA TRBV25-1
TGTGCCATCAGCGGGGAAGGACAGTCATATTCAGACGGCTACACCTTC CAISGEGQSYSDGYTF 16 NA TRBJ1-2 NA TRBV10-3
TGCAGCGTTGATCGGCAGGGGTTGTCAAATGAGCAGTTCTTC CSVDRQGLSNEQFF 14 NA TRBJ2-1 NA TRBV29-1
TGTGCCAGCAGTGACCCACTGGACAGGGGCTCCTATAATTCACCCCTCCACTTT CASSDPLDRGSYNSPLHF 18 TRBD1 TRBJ1-6 NA TRBV6-4
TGTGCCAGCAGCTTGGGAAGGACAGAGGGACCTGAAGCTTTCTTT CASSLGRTEGPEAFF 15 NA TRBJ1-1 NA TRBV5-4
TGTGCTAGTGGTCCGGACAGGGGGCATGTGGATACGCAGTATTTT CASGPDRGHVDTQYF 15 TRBD1 TRBJ2-3 NA TRBV12-5
TGTGCCAGCAGCTCTCTAGCGGGAGAAAACCAAGAGACCCAGTACTTC CASSSLAGENQETQYF 16 TRBD2 TRBJ2-5 NA TRBV5-4
TGTGCCAGCAGCCAGCTAGCGGGTTCTTTTCTTAACAATGAGCAGTTCTTC CASSQLAGSFLNNEQFF 17 TRBD2 TRBJ2-1 NA TRBV14
TGCGCCAGCAGCCAGGGGGCGGGACTAGCGTTTGGTACGCAGTATTTT CASSQGAGLAFGTQYF 16 TRBD2 TRBJ2-3 NA TRBV4-3
TGTGCCAGCAGTCCCGTGGCAGGGGGTACGTTACGGGCTTTCTTT CASSPVAGGTLRAFF 15 TRBD1 TRBJ1-1 NA TRBV27
TGTGCCAGCAGAGGGCAGGGGGTCAGCAATCAGCCCCAGCATTTT CASRGQGVSNQPQHF 15 TRBD1 TRBJ1-5 NA TRBV28
TGTGCCAGTAGTACGGTATTTGGCTACACCTTC CASSTVFGYTF 11 NA TRBJ1-2 NA TRBV19
TGTGCCATCAGTGACGGCGGTAGCAATCAGCCCCAGCATTTT CAISDGGSNQPQHF 14 NA TRBJ1-5 once TRBV10-3
TGTGCCTGGGGACAGGGGAACTATGGCTACACCTTC CAWGQGNYGYTF 12 TRBD1 TRBJ1-2 NA TRBV30
TGTGCCAGTAGTATTGTGAGTAGCGGGAGGGCCGTTCGCACAGATACGCAGTATTTT CASSIVSSGRAVRTDTQYF 19 TRBD2 TRBJ2-3 once TRBV19
TGTGCCAGCAGCATCCCGGGACAGGGTTTTGGATCGTACAATGAGCAGTTCTTC CASSIPGQGFGSYNEQFF 18 NA TRBJ2-1 NA TRBV21-1
TGTGCCATCAGTGAGTCTACGGCTAACTATGGCTACACCTTC CAISESTANYGYTF 14 NA TRBJ1-2 NA TRBV10-3
TGTGCCAGCAGCCTACAGGGAATCTCCTACAATGAGCAGTTCTTC CASSLQGISYNEQFF 15 NA TRBJ2-1 NA TRBV11-3
TGTGCCAGTAGTCCCGGGACAGGTAATGAAAAACTGTTTTTT CASSPGTGNEKLFF 14 TRBD1 TRBJ1-4 NA TRBV19
TGTGCCAGCAGCCCACGAGGAGTTACTCCCTCCTATGGCTACACCTTC CASSPRGVTPSYGYTF 16 NA TRBJ1-2 NA TRBV3-1/TRBV3-2
TGTGCCAGCAGCCCTACCGCGGGAACACAATACAATGAGCAGTTCTTC CASSPTAGTQYNEQFF 16 NA TRBJ2-1 NA TRBV7-7